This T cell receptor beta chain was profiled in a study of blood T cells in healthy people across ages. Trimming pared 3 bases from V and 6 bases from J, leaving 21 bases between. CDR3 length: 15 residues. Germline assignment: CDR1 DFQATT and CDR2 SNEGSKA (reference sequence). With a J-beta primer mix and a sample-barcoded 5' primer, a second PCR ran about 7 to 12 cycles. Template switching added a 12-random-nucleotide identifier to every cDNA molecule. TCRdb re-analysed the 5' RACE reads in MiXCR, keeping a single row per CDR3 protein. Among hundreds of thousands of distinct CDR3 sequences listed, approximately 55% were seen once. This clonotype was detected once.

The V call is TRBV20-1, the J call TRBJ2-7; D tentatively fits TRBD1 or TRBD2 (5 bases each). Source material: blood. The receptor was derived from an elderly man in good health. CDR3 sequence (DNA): TGCAGTGCTAGTGGCAGGACACAAGTCCGGGGCGAGCAGTACTTC. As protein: CSASGRTQVRGEQYF.